This T cell receptor (beta chain) was obtained from a study of T cells expressing NK-cell markers. Across the whole study: It was sorted CD3+CD56-NKG2C+, CD3+CD56+NKG2C- and CD3+CD56+NKG2C+ T cells that provided the TCR beta repertoires. One of the eight sequenced donors was seronegative, whereas the other seven were HCMV-seropositive. Study-level results: The same clonotypes also predominated in the CD3+CD56-NKG2C+ fraction of a handful of donors.

The V gene's germline CDR1 is LNHNV and CDR2 YYDKDF (reference sequence). CDR3 length equals 16 residues. A remark on this clonotype: Its cognate antigen is unknown.

For TCR beta, cDNA was produced by 5'RACE template switching with UMIs. One entry per CDR3 protein, without DNA, is what TCRdb gives after re-calling the 5' RACE reads. The sample has a few hundred thousand distinct CDR3 sequences; the top ten hold 3% to 4.5%. This chain connects TRBV15 to TRBJ2-2; TCRdb outputs TRBD2, but without DNA this stays unchecked. The TCR originated in a man aged 18-30 years in good health. The sample taken for sequencing was blood T cells: a sorted CD56 or NKG2C T cell subset, CD4+ or CD8+ T cells, or bulk PBMC T cells (not recorded which). This CDR3 reads CATSATGTSAAGELFF. Looking up the rest from reference TRBV15 and TRBJ2-2 gives the full variable domain: DAMVIQNPRYQVTQFGKPVTLSCSQTLNHNVMYWYQQKSSQAPKLLFHYYDKDFNNEADTPDNFQSRRPNTSFCFLDIRSPGLGDTAMYLCATSATGTSAAGELFFGEGSRLTVL.